These T cell receptor beta chains were read from a single sample in a study of cytotoxic CD8 clonotypes in ibrutinib-treated CLL. Assay used: immunoSEQ multiplex PCR; TCRdb lists only in-frame clones, some missing. The sample records approximately 150,000 clones, about 72% being singletons. This specimen consisted of PBMCs, obtained after 12 months of ibrutinib treatment. The receptors come from a human donor with chronic lymphocytic leukemia. Both conserved end residues are part of each CDR3. A D gene is named only where the DNA matches it firmly. Rows give clone size only sometimes, using once, few, many, or a class for an expanded clone.

>TRBV19|-|TRBJ1-1|TRBD1|13
CASRTGGNTEAFF
TGTGCCAGTCGAACAGGGGGGAACACTGAAGCTTTCTTT
>TRBV18|-|TRBJ1-2|TRBD1|15
CASSDIPGQNYGYTF
TGTGCCAGCTCAGATATACCGGGACAGAACTATGGCTACACCTTC
>TRBV5-1|-|TRBJ1-4|-|15
CASSLAIGINEKLFF
TGCGCCAGCAGCTTGGCCATAGGGATTAATGAAAAACTGTTTTTT
>TRBV13|-|TRBJ2-3|-|12
CASSLRTDTQYF
TGTGCCAGCAGCCTTCGCACAGATACGCAGTATTTT
>TRBV30|-|TRBJ2-5|TRBD2|15
CAWCWTSGGQETQYF
TGTGCCTGGTGCTGGACTAGCGGGGGCCAAGAGACCCAGTACTTC
>TRBV9|-|TRBJ2-1|TRBD1|15
CASSVAAGGIGEQFF
TGTGCCAGCAGCGTAGCGGCAGGGGGCATAGGTGAGCAGTTCTTC
>TRBV7-8|-|TRBJ2-1|TRBD2|15
CASSMTSGSYNEQFF
TGTGCCAGCAGCATGACTAGCGGGAGTTACAATGAGCAGTTCTTC
>TRBV19|-|TRBJ2-1|-|13
CASSTASGAEQFF
TGTGCCAGTAGTACCGCCTCGGGGGCTGAGCAGTTCTTC
>TRBV5-1|-|TRBJ1-4|-|15
CASSSGRTVNEKLFF
TGCGCCAGCAGCTCGGGACGGACAGTTAATGAAAAACTGTTTTTT
>TRBV6-5|few|TRBJ1-1|TRBD1|12
CASRQGGAEAFF
TGTGCCAGCAGGCAGGGGGGTGCTGAAGCTTTCTTT
>TRBV30|few|TRBJ1-5|TRBD1|14
CACRRTGLGQPQHF
TGTGCCTGCCGCCGGACAGGACTTGGTCAGCCCCAGCATTTT
>TRBV4-2|-|TRBJ2-1|-|13
CASSHLTGTEQFF
TGTGCCAGCAGCCATTTGACCGGGACTGAGCAGTTCTTC
>TRBV30|-|TRBJ1-3|-|14
CAWSVGNSGNTIYF
TGTGCCTGGAGTGTCGGCAACTCTGGAAACACCATATATTTT
>TRBV7-2|-|TRBJ2-1|-|14
CASSSLRAYNEQFF
TGTGCCAGCAGCTCCTTGAGGGCCTACAATGAGCAGTTCTTC
>TRBV7-2|-|TRBJ1-1|-|14
CASSLAPGTTEAFF
TGTGCCAGCAGCTTAGCGCCGGGGACCACTGAAGCTTTCTTT
>TRBV6-5|-|TRBJ2-3|TRBD1|15
CATLPGGFDADTQYF
TGTGCCACCCTGCCAGGGGGCTTCGACGCAGATACGCAGTATTTT
>TRBV6-5|-|TRBJ1-5|-|14
CASSPGQPNQPQHF
TGTGCCAGCAGCCCCGGACAGCCCAATCAGCCCCAGCATTTT